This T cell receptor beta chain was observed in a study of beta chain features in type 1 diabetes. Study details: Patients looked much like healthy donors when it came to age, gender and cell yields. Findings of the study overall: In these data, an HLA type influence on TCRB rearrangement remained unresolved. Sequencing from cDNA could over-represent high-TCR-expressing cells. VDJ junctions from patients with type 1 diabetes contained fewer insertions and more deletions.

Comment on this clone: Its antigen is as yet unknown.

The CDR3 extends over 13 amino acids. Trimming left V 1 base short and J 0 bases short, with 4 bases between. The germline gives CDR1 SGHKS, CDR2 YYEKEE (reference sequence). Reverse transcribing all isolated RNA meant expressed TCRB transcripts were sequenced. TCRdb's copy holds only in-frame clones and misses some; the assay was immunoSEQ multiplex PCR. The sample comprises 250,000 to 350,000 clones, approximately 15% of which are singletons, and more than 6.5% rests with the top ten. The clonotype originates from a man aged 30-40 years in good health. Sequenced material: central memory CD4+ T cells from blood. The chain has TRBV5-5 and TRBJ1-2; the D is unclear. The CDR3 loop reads CASSLNTNYGYTF. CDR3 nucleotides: TGTGCCAGCAGCTTGAACACTAACTATGGCTACACCTTC.